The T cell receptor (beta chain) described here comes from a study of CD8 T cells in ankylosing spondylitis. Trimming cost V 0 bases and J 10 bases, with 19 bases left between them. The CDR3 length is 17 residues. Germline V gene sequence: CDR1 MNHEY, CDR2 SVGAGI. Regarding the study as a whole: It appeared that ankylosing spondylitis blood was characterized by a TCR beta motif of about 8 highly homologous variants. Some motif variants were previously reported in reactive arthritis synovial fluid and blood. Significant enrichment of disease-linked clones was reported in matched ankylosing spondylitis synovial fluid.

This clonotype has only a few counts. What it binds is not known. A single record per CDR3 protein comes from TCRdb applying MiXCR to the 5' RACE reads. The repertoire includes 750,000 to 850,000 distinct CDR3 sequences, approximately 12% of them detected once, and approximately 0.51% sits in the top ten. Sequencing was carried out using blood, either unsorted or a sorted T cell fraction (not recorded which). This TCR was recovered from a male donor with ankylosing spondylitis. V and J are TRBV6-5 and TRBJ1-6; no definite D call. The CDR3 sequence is CASSYSNQATAGSPLHF. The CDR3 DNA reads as TGTGCCAGCAGTTACTCGAATCAAGCCACGGCAGGATCACCCCTCCACTTT.